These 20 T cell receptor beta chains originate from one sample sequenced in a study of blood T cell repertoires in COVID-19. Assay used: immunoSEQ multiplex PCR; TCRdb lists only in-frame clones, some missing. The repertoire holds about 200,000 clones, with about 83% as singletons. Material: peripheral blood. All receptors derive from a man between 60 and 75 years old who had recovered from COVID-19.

The CDR3 here is CASSGGLEKETQYF. DNA for the CDR3: TGTGCCAGCAGCGGCGGACTAGAGAAAGAGACCCAGTACTTC. The V gene is TRBV7-9, the J gene TRBJ2-5; TRBD2 matches at 7 bases. The CDR3 sequence is 14 residues long. The junction had 6 bases not matched to a gene; V was cut back by 5 bases and J by 3 bases. Per germline, CDR1 SEHNR and CDR2 FQNEAQ (reference sequence).

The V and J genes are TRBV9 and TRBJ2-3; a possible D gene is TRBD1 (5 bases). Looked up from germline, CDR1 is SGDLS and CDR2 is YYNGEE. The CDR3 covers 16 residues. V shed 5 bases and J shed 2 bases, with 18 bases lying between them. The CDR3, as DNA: TGTGCCAGCAGTTTTGACCTTCTTGGGGCCACAGATACGCAGTATTTT. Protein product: CASSFDLLGATDTQYF. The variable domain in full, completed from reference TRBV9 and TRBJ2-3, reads DSGVTQTPKHLITATGQRVTLRCSPRSGDLSVYWYQQSLDQGLQFLIQYYNGEERAKGNILERFSAQQFPDLHSELNLSSLELGDSALYFCASSFDLLGATDTQYFGPGTRLTVL.

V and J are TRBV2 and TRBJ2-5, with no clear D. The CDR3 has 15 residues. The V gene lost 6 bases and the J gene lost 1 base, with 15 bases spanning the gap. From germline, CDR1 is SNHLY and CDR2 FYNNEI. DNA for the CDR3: TGTGCCAGCAGACTATCTCTAGGCCCCCAAGAGACCCAGTACTTC. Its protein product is CASRLSLGPQETQYF. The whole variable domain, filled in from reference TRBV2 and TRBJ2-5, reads EPEVTQTPSHQVTQMGQEVILRCVPISNHLYFYWYRQILGQKVEFLVSFYNNEISEKSEIFDDQFSVERPDGSNFTLKIRSTKLEDSAMYFCASRLSLGPQETQYFGPGTRLLVL.

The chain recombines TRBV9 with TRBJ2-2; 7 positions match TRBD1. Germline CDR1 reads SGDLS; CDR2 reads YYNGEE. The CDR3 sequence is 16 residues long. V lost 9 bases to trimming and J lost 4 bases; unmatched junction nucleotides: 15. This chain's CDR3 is CATGTEGSLPTGELFF. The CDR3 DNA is TGTGCCACTGGGACAGAAGGTTCCCTCCCCACCGGGGAGCTGTTTTTT. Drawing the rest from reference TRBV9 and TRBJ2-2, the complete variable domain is DSGVTQTPKHLITATGQRVTLRCSPRSGDLSVYWYQQSLDQGLQFLIQYYNGEERAKGNILERFSAQQFPDLHSELNLSSLELGDSALYFCATGTEGSLPTGELFFGEGSRLTVL.

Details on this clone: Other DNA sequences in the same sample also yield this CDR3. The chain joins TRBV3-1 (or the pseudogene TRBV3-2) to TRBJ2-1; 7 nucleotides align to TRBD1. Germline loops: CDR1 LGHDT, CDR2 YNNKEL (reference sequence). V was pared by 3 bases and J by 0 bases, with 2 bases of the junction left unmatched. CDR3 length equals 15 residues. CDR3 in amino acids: CASSQGQSSYNEQFF. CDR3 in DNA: TGTGCCAGCAGCCAGGGACAGAGCTCCTACAATGAGCAGTTCTTC.

CDR3 bases: TGTGCCAGCAGTCAGGGGTTCTATGGCTACACCTTC. Translating it yields CASSQGFYGYTF. This chain connects TRBV6-2 or TRBV6-3 to TRBJ1-2; possible D gene TRBD1, 6 bases. The CDR3 contains 12 residues. Trimming cost V 5 bases and J 4 bases, with 8 bases left between them. Germline V CDR1 and CDR2: MNHEY, SVGEGT.

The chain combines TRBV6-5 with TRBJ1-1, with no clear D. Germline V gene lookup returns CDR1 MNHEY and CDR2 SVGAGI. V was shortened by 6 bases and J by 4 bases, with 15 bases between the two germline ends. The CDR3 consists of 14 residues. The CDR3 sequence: CASRRDPESTEAFF. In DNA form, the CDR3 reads TGTGCCAGCAGGCGGGATCCCGAGAGCACTGAAGCTTTCTTT.

CDR3 bases: TGTGCCAGCACCCGGGACAGGGGACGGAATTCACCCCTCCACTTT. This codes for CASTRDRGRNSPLHF. The chain has TRBV5-5 and TRBJ1-6, with 10 bases matching TRBD1. The CDR3 covers 15 residues. J gave up 7 bases and V 6 bases, and 7 bases lay outside the gene matches. The germline gives CDR1 SGHKS, CDR2 YYEKEE (reference sequence). Filled out from reference TRBV5-5 and TRBJ1-6, the complete variable domain reads DAGVTQSPTHLIKTRGQQVTLRCSPISGHKSVSWYQQVLGQGPQFIFQYYEKEERGRGNFPDRFSARQFPNYSSELNVNALLLGDSALYLCASTRDRGRNSPLHFGNGTRLTVT.

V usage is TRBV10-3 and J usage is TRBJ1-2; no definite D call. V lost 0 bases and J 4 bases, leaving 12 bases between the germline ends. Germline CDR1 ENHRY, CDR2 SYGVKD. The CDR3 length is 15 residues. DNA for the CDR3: TGTGCCATCAGTGAGTCTCCGGGGATTTTCTATGGCTACACCTTC. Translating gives CAISESPGIFYGYTF.

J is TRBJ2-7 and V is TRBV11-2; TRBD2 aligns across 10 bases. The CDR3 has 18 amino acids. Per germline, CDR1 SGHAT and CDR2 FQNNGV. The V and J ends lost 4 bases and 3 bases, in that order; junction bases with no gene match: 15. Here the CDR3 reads CASSSPSGSGGSRYEQYF. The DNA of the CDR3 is TGTGCCAGCAGCTCCCCCTCAGGTAGCGGGGGGTCCCGCTACGAGCAGTACTTC. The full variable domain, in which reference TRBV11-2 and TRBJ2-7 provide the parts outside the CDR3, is EAGVAQSPRYKIIEKRQSVAFWCNPISGHATLYWYQQILGQGPKLLIQFQNNGVVDDSQLPKDRFSAERLKGVDSTLKIQPAKLEDSAVYLCASSSPSGSGGSRYEQYFGPGTRLTVT.

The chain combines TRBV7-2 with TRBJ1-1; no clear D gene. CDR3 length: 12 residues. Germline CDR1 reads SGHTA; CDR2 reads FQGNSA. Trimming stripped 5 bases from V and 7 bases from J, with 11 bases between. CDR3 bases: TGTGCCAGCAGCCCAAGCATCTTTGAAGCTTTCTTT. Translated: CASSPSIFEAFF. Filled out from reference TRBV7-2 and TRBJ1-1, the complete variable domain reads GAGVSQSPSNKVTEKGKDVELRCDPISGHTALYWYRQSLGQGLEFLIYFQGNSAPDKSGLPSDRFSAERTGGSVSTLTIQRTQQEDSAVYLCASSPSIFEAFFGQGTRLTVV.

CDR3 sequence reads: CASSRRAGIYYEQYF. The CDR3 DNA follows: TGTGCCAGCAGTCGCAGAGCGGGCATTTACTACGAGCAGTACTTC. V and J are TRBV28 and TRBJ2-7; weak D call: TRBD2 (6 bases). Trimming pared 5 bases from V and 3 bases from J, leaving 17 bases between. This CDR3 has 15 residues. The germline V gene has CDR1 MDHEN and CDR2 SYDVKM.

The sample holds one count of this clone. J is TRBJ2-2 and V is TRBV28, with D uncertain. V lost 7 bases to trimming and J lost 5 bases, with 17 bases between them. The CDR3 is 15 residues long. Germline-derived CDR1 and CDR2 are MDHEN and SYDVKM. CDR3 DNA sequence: TGTGCCAGCATAATCGCCCGGAGCCCTACCGGGGAGCTGTTTTTT. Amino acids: CASIIARSPTGELFF.

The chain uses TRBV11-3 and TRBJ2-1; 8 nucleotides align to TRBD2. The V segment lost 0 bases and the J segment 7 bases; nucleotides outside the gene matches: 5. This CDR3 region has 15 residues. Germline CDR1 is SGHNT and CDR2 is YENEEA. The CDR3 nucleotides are TGTGCCAGCAGCTTAGATCACCTAGCGGGTAATGAGCAGTTCTTC. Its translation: CASSLDHLAGNEQFF.

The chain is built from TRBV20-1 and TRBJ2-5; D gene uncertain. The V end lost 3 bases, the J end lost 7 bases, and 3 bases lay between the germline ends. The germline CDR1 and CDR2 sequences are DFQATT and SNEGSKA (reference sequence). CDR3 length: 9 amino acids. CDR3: CSASGTQYF. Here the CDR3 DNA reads TGCAGTGCTAGCGGGACCCAGTACTTC.

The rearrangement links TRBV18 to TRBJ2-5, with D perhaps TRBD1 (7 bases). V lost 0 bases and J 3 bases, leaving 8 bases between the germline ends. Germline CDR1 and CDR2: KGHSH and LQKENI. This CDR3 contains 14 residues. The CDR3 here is CASSPPRGEETQYF. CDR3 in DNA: TGTGCCAGCTCACCACCCAGGGGGGAAGAGACCCAGTACTTC.

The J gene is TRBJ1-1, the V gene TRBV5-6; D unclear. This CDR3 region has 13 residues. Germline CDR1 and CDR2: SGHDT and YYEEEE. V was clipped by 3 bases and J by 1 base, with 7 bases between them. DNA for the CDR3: TGTGCCAGCAGCTCAGCGGGGAACACTGAAGCTTTCTTT. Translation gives CASSSAGNTEAFF.

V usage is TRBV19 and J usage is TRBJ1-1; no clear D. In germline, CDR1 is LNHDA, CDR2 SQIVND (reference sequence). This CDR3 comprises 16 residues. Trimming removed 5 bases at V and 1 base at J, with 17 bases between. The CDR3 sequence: CASSPQVGSWNTEAFF. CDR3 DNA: TGTGCCAGTAGTCCTCAGGTGGGGAGTTGGAACACTGAAGCTTTCTTT.

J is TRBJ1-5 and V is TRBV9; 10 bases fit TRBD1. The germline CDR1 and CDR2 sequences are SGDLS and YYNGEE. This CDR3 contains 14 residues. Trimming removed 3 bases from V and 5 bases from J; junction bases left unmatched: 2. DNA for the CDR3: TGTGCCAGCAGCGCAGGACAGGGGGATCAGCCCCAGCATTTT. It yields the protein CASSAGQGDQPQHF.

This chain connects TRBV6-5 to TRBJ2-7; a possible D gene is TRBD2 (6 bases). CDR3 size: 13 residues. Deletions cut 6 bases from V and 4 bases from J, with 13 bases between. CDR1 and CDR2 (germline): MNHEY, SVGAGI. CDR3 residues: CASSVGLQYEQYF. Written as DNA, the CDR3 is TGTGCCAGCAGCGTGGGACTTCAGTACGAGCAGTACTTC.